The T cell receptor beta chain under discussion was sequenced for a study of T cell clones after liver transplantation. About the research overall: At least one year of complete immunosuppression withdrawal without enzymes over twice normal defined tolerance.

TCRdb's copy holds only in-frame clones and misses some; the assay was immunoSEQ multiplex PCR. The table lists tens of thousands of clones, 70% of them singletons. After removal of 2 bases from V and 3 bases from J, the junction contained 5 bases not matched to a gene. Germline CDR1 reads SGHAT; CDR2 reads FQNNGV. The CDR3 is 16 residues long. The gene calls are TRBV11-2 and TRBJ2-4; TRBD2 agrees at 9 bases. The specimen was CD4+ T cells from blood, collected at the approximately 15-month timepoint. The receptor comes from a human patient who received a liver transplant. The graft donor may be the source of some T cells. The CDR3 reads CASSLYPSGNKNIQYF. CDR3 DNA sequence: TGTGCCAGCAGCTTATATCCTAGCGGGAACAAAAACATTCAGTACTTC.